One TCR beta chain is described in this entry. CDR1 and CDR2 from the germline V gene are SGHNT and YYREEE (reference sequence). Trimming at V came to 5 bases and at J to 5 bases, leaving 2 bases not matched to a gene. The CDR3 is 13 amino acids. The data stem from a study of shared clonotypes between healthy human individuals. The method was immunoSEQ multiplex PCR; TCRdb's version includes in-frame clones alone and lacks a portion of them. There are approximately 1,500,000 clones in the sample; 95% to 97% occur only once, and 1.2% lies in the top ten. The chain is built from TRBV5-4 and TRBJ2-5; 11 positions match TRBD2. Specimen: naive CD4+ T cells sorted from blood. Subset here: CD45RA+ positively selected. This TCR derives from a man aged 30 to 45 in good health. CDR3 region: CASRLAGVETQYF. DNA for the CDR3: TGTGCCAGCAGACTAGCGGGAGTTGAGACCCAGTACTTC.